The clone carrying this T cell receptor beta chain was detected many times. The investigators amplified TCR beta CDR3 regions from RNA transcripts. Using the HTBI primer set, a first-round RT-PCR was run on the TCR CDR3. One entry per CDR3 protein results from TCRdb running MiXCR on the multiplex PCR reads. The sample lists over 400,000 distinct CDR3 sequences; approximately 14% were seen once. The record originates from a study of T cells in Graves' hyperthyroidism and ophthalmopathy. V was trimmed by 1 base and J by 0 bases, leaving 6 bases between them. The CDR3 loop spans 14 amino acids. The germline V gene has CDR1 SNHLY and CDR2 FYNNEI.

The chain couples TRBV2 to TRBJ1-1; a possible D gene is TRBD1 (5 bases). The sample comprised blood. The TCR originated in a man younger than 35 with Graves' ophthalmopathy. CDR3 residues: CASSEEQVNTEAFF. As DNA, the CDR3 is TGTGCCAGCAGTGAAGAACAGGTGAACACTGAAGCTTTCTTT.